The following is a T cell receptor (beta chain) sequence with its context. The source of the sample is a study of response to subunit inactivated influenza vaccine. MiXCR was run by TCRdb on the RT-PCR reads, yielding one entry per CDR3 protein. Here the sample spans under 200,000 distinct CDR3 sequences, roughly 10% being singletons. The CDR3 is 18 amino acids. CDR1 SGHVS and CDR2 FQNEAQ come from the germline V gene. V was pared by 0 bases and J by 7 bases, with 21 bases between. The origin of this receptor is a man between 50 and 69 years old who received an inactivated influenza vaccine. The sequences come from CD8+ T cells sorted from PBMCs, collected about 24 months after vaccination. This chain links TRBV7-8 with TRBJ2-2; D is undetermined. In DNA form, the CDR3 reads TGTGCCAGCAGCTTAGCGTTTGGCCTCGTGGGCTATGACGGGGAGCTGTTTTTT. Translating it yields CASSLAFGLVGYDGELFF. Based on the CDR3 plus reference TRBV7-8 and TRBJ2-2, the full variable domain is GAGVSQSPRYKVAKRGQDVALRCDPISGHVSLFWYQQALGQGPEFLTYFQNEAQLDKSGLPSDRFFAERPEGSVSTLKIQRTQQEDSAVYLCASSLAFGLVGYDGELFFGEGSRLTVL.